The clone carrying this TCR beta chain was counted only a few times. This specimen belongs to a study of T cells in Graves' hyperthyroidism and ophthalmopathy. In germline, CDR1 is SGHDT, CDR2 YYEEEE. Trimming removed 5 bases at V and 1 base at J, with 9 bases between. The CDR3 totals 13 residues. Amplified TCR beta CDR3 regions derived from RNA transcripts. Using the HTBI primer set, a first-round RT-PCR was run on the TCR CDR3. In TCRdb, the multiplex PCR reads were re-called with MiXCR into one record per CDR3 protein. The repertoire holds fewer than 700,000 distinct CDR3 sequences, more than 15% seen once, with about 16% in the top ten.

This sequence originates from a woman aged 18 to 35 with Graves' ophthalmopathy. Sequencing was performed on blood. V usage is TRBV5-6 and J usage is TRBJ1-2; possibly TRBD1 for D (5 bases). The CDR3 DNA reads TGTGCCAGCAGACCCCAGGGTAACTATGGCTACACCTTC. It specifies CASRPQGNYGYTF.